This TCR beta chain was recorded in a study of response to subunit inactivated influenza vaccine. General study findings and limits: Authors proposed each seasonal influenza vaccination draws in few new T cells.

For this clonotype: The antigen is undetermined.

The V gene's germline CDR1 is SEHNR and CDR2 FQNEAQ (reference sequence). V dropped 2 bases and J dropped 10 bases, with 12 bases sitting between them. The CDR3 contains 14 residues. TCRdb itself ran the RT-PCR reads through MiXCR, one entry per CDR3 protein. The table shows about 780,000 distinct CDR3 sequences, with approximately 17% occurring only once. The sample consisted of PBMCs from blood, taken roughly 5 days after vaccination. This clonotype was obtained from a man aged 50-60 years who received an inactivated influenza vaccine. The chain has TRBV7-9 and TRBJ1-6, with D possibly being TRBD1 (6 bases). For the CDR3, the DNA is TGTGCCAGCAGCTTATCTGCAGGGGCATCACCCCTCCACTTT. It specifies CASSLSAGASPLHF.